The clone carrying this T cell receptor (beta chain) was recorded a few times. Its specificity is not known. This entry is derived from a study of T cells after yellow fever vaccination. At the level of the study: SMART-Seq v4 Ultra Low Input handled preparation of low-cell-number fractions.

TCRdb re-called the 5' RACE reads with MiXCR, one entry per CDR3 protein. The table records approximately 350,000 distinct CDR3 sequences, roughly 11% of them present only once. V lost 4 bases, J lost 1 base, and 6 bases stayed unmatched. The CDR3 covers 16 residues. Germline assignment: CDR1 SGHKS and CDR2 YYEKEE (reference sequence). Findings and limits, study-wide: It was a weaker secondary response, yet one that peaked faster, at day 5 versus 15.

The genes are TRBV5-5 and TRBJ2-1; the match to TRBD2 covers 9 bases. The receptor comes from a man aged 18 to 35 who received the YFV17D yellow fever vaccine. Specimen: PBMCs, collected on the day of the first yellow fever vaccination. DNA for the CDR3: TGTGCCAGCAGCGGGGGGACTAGCAGGTCCTACAATGAGCAGTTCTTC. It is translated as CASSGGTSRSYNEQFF.